The entry below gives a single T cell receptor beta chain sequence along with its context. There is no known antigen for this receptor. No base quality values were provided; no much bigger clone lies one nucleotide off. Preparation of the library involved the immunoSEQ multiplex PCR assay. For the multiplex PCR, a mixture combining 60 forward primers for TCR Vbeta segments and 13 reverse primers for TCR Jbeta segments was used. The CDR3 region of rearranged TCR beta genes was amplified from genomic DNA by a multiplex PCR assay. The amplified TCR beta libraries were sequenced on the Illumina HiSeq System as 87-base-pair reads. In the authors' own workflow: A later analysis tallied around 82 million unique TCR beta chains across the roughly 610 repertoires, and some 10 million of those chains were shared by two or more donors. To remove PCR and sequencing errors, raw reads were error-corrected and collapsed into unique sequences using a nearest-neighbor algorithm that merged closely related sequences. To assign V, D and J gene segments, CDR3 sequences were aligned to IMGT reference sequences. For a sequence to be retained, at least a six-nucleotide match to both a V gene segment and a J gene segment was required. A rearrangement was called productive if the CDR3 had no stop codons and remained in frame with V and J, and every other rearrangement was called non-productive. Following IMGT convention, CDR3 was defined as the stretch from the second conserved V-encoded cysteine up to the conserved J-encoded phenylalanine. In an earlier analysis of around 570 of the donors, sequences lacking an unambiguous match to a single V gene segment were excluded. An earlier analysis of several hundred of the donors classified V segments as functional when productive rearrangements were above 56.7% and as segregating when the standard deviation between donors was above 5%. To diagnose cytomegalovirus status from the catalog of TCR beta chain sequences, a statistical classification framework was built. V and J gene assignment, in a later analysis, came from comparing TCR nucleotide sequences with IMGT/GENE-DB human TR gene sequences. A later analysis assigned CDR3 sequences and most-parsimonious VDJ recombination scenarios with the TCRdist pipeline. In a later analysis, each TCR beta chain was defined by its CDR3 amino acid sequence together with its V-gene family, and reads without a unique V-gene family were excluded. A later analysis removed 550 to 650 highly shared, low-generation-probability nucleotide sequences to deal with suspected cross-contamination and a sequencing artifact. In a later analysis, a clonal expansion index for each public chain was calculated from normalized within-repertoire ranks of inferred template counts. A later analysis computed generation probabilities with a VDJ recombination model fitted to out-of-frame rearrangements, and checked the results against IGoR. A later analysis scored TCR-TCR, TCR-HLA and TCR-CMV co-occurrence with hypergeometric tests, applying a repertoire-size bias correction to TCR pairs. In a later analysis, false discovery rates were estimated by permuting HLA or CMV assignments 20 times. In a later analysis, co-occurring TCRs were grouped using DBSCAN, and TCRdist sequence similarity was added for clustering within HLA-allele-positive subsets. Repertoires with fewer than 30,000 or more than 120,000 public chains, plus five repertoires with anomalous nucleotide sharing, were excluded from co-occurrence clustering. TCRdb holds this immuneACCESS table with in-frame rearrangements only. Some clones are missing; in checked studies, unresolved V genes explain under half, and the rest has no known cause. Clonal size and the V and J genes are those of that table, whereas D and trimming came from the DNA. The sample includes roughly 130,000 clones, with 65% to 90% observed a single time. The biggest ten clones account for 2.5% to 3.5% of the sample.

Trimmed from V: 4 bases; trimmed from J: 4 bases; junction bases lacking a gene match: 3. The germline V gene specifies SGHAT as CDR1 and FQNNGV as CDR2. Spanning cysteine to phenylalanine, the CDR3 consists of 13 amino acids. Just CDR3 DNA is preserved here, 39 bases in frame from base 1. The data are from a study of cytomegalovirus exposure and HLA in healthy donors listed by TCRdb under 2017. Describing the broader study: An earlier analysis of about 560 of the donors reported roughly 300 Gb of sequence data and around 120 million unique TCR beta sequences obtained from 150 million to 200 million T cells. The aim of the study was to test whether cataloging public T cell receptors could identify signatures of past pathogen exposure. Of the 300 to 500 genotyped donors, 65% to 90% were placed in the genetic ancestry cluster associated with self-reported Caucasian donors. Typing coverage varied by locus: roughly 620-630 donors for A, B, C, DRB1 and DQB1; approximately 500 for DQA1; over 600 for DPA1; 400 to 480 for DPB1. Across 300 to 500 genotyped donors of the cohort, an average of approximately 200,000 unique TCR beta nucleotide sequences per donor were sequenced, and around 20% of those sequences were non-productive. Class I and class II HLA loci were covered by the typing at four-digit resolution. Every discovery cohort repertoire had been produced on one sequencing platform. To predict cytomegalovirus infection status, the study combined high-throughput TCR immunosequencing, statistical association of individual TCRs with disease status, and machine learning. In a later genetic analysis, genome-wide SNP genotypes for about three fifths of the roughly 670 donors were used, and that subset was treated as a discovery cohort. In a later analysis, previously published TCR beta repertoires from more than 500 donors were re-analyzed and high-resolution HLA genotyping was added so that TCR occurrence patterns could be studied. About 280 gigabases of sequencing data and approximately 84 million unique TCR sequences were included in an early release covering several hundred HLA-typed donors. Donor age, sex, ethnicity and CMV serostatus were compiled together with the repertoire data. In an earlier analysis of 500 to 650 of the donors, high-throughput TCR beta sequencing was used to judge whether each TCR beta V gene segment behaved as functional or pseudogenic. The T cell repertoires of under 700 subjects were profiled by immunosequencing and related to cytomegalovirus serostatus. Four to six DR-DQ haplotypes were handled as single units for association and clustering, since linkage in the cohort was strong. Along with the roughly 700-subject first cohort, a separate validation cohort of over 90 different subjects was used. The later analysis used no new phenotypic data to find candidate immune exposures, relying instead on TCR beta sequences and their occurrence across donors.

The cohort consisted of some 730 healthy bone marrow donors. At the time of sampling, every cohort member was nominally healthy, though immune exposures that went unrecorded were likely present. The donor was CMV seropositive and was included in the group of about 290 seropositive cohort members. A peripheral blood sample was collected from each donor, and TCR beta sequencing was performed on peripheral blood mononuclear cells. The Qiagen DNeasy Blood Extraction Kit was used to extract genomic DNA from the blood cell samples. General findings and caveats noted by the study authors: A further reported finding was that TCR beta sequences accurately predicted the HLA-A and HLA-B alleles for most subjects in the first cohort. Only TCR beta chains were sequenced in this cohort, and the absence of alpha or paired-chain data limited detectable features. Because HLA typing was missing for some donors at each locus, association tests included only the typed subset. Because counts were too low, about 17 rarely observed V segments, including chromosome 9 orphons, were excluded from the earlier analysis of a few hundred of the donors. According to a later genetic analysis, donors in an Asian-associated ancestry cluster had fewer N-insertions in productive TCRs than the roughly 700-donor mean. It was suggested by the authors that the approach could potentially be generalized to other disease states and immunological phenotypes. In a later analysis, HLA-associated TCR beta chains were found to be more clonally expanded and to have lower generation probabilities than equally common non-associated chains. A few of the identified cytomegalovirus-associated TCR beta chains were confirmed in vitro to be specific for cytomegalovirus antigens. When HLA alleles, especially DR and DQ, strongly co-occurred, attributing TCR associations to individual alleles was difficult. CMV serostatus was the only immune exposure information available for the cohort. Cytomegalovirus status was reported to be diagnosed by the classifier with high specificity and sensitivity in both the original and validation cohorts. Because the 87-base-pair reads could not distinguish some IMGT-functional V segments, including TRBV6-2 and TRBV6-3, those segments were excluded. The study gave a list of over 150 TCR beta chains associated with cytomegalovirus. A cluster of highly shared sequence variants was judged likely to be a technical artifact of the sequencing pipeline. In a later analysis, the rate of TCR association differed among HLA loci, with DRB1 alleles having the most associated TCRs and HLA-C alleles having the fewest. While some public TCRs were present in many individuals, most TCR sequences turned up only very rarely across donors. In a later genetic analysis, a missense DCLRE1C variant was associated with V-gene and J-gene trimming of TCR beta chains, and the association was replicated in an independent cohort. Correlated functional status among segregating V segments might be attributable to linkage disequilibrium, but an unknown experimental factor could not be ruled out. Sequencing depth was assumed to be roughly uniform across donors in the presence/absence analyses, though that assumption may not hold. A later analysis reported that several top co-occurrence clusters appeared linked to parvovirus B19, influenza, CMV and Epstein-Barr virus. Specific HLA alleles were associated with 15,000 to 20,000 TCR beta sequences at a false discovery rate of 0.05 in a later analysis. In an earlier analysis of fewer than 750 of the donors, most TCR beta V segments were observed in productive rearrangements about 87% or about 30% of the time, broadly matching IMGT annotations. In a later analysis, most CMV-associated TCR beta chains were found to appear HLA-restricted, with HLA associations seemingly driven largely by CMV exposure.

This receptor was identified in a woman under 30 in good health and CMV-seropositive. Rearrangement joined TRBV11-2 to TRBJ1-1; a stretch of 7 junction bases matches TRBD1. Material: PBMCs. The CDR3 corresponds to CASSYQGGTEAFF. The nucleotide sequence is given as TGTGCCAGCAGCTACCAGGGGGGCACTGAAGCTTTCTTT.